The rows below give T cell receptor beta chains drawn from one sample of a study of CD8 T cells in Susac syndrome. TCRdb redid the calling of the immunoSEQ multiplex PCR reads with MiXCR, one entry per CDR3 protein. The profile shows some 300,000 distinct CDR3 sequences, over 75% of them singletons. The sample taken for sequencing was CD8+ T cells from PBMCs. These receptor sequences come from a human donor with multiple sclerosis. CDR3s include the opening cysteine and the closing phenylalanine or tryptophan. The D gene is left open where the match is weak. Expanded clones are given a class, and other clones once, few, many or no size at all.

size	J	V	D	CDR3	DNA
.	TRBJ2-1	TRBV19	.	CASSIGVGLRNEQFF	TGTGCCAGTAGTATCGGGGTGGGTTTAAGGAATGAGCAGTTCTTC
few	TRBJ2-7	TRBV28	.	CASSLYRASYEQYF	TGTGCCAGCAGTTTATACAGGGCCTCCTACGAGCAGTACTTC
.	TRBJ1-1	TRBV2	.	CASSGEFANTEAFF	TGTGCCAGCAGTGGGGAGTTCGCGAACACTGAAGCTTTCTTT
.	TRBJ1-1	TRBV9	.	CASSVGTNTEAFF	TGTGCCAGCAGCGTAGGCACAAACACTGAAGCTTTCTTT
.	TRBJ1-5	TRBV2	TRBD1	CASSSPDRIGGDQPQHF	TGTGCCAGCAGTTCCCCGGACAGGATCGGAGGGGATCAGCCCCAGCATTTT
.	TRBJ2-1	TRBV5-1	.	CASNREGSYNEQFF	TGCGCCAGCAACAGGGAAGGGAGTTACAATGAGCAGTTCTTC
.	TRBJ2-1	TRBV27	TRBD1	CASLGTGLWNEQFF	TGTGCCAGCCTAGGGACAGGGCTTTGGAATGAGCAGTTCTTC
.	TRBJ1-2	TRBV6-2/TRBV6-3	.	CASSYSNPVFYGYTF	TGTGCCAGCAGTTACTCAAATCCTGTCTTCTATGGCTACACCTTC
few	TRBJ1-1	TRBV28	.	CASSPVRGTEAFF	TGTGCCAGCAGTCCAGTCAGGGGCACTGAAGCTTTCTTT
.	TRBJ2-1	TRBV20-1	.	CSASWLRYKEQFF	TGCAGTGCTAGTTGGTTGCGTTACAAGGAGCAGTTCTTC
.	TRBJ2-1	TRBV11-1	TRBD2	CASSGGRTSGLISSYNEQFF	TGTGCCAGCAGCGGGGGTCGGACTAGCGGCTTGATTAGCTCCTACAATGAGCAGTTCTTC
few	TRBJ2-7	TRBV7-9	.	CASSDPLRHEQYF	TGTGCCAGCTCGGACCCCCTTCGCCACGAGCAGTACTTC
few	TRBJ2-5	TRBV6-1	.	CASSYSPDYQETQYF	TGTGCCAGCAGTTATTCCCCGGACTATCAAGAGACCCAGTACTTC
once	TRBJ2-3	TRBV9	TRBD2	CASKGREGPPDTQYF	TGTGCCAGCAAAGGGCGGGAGGGCCCCCCAGATACGCAGTATTTT
.	TRBJ2-7	TRBV27	.	CASSTSWEQYF	TGTGCCAGCTCGACCTCGTGGGAGCAGTACTTC
.	TRBJ2-1	TRBV9	TRBD2	CASTLYSGGLYNEQFF	TGTGCCAGCACCCTCTATAGCGGGGGACTCTACAATGAGCAGTTCTTC
few	TRBJ2-1	TRBV4-1	TRBD2	CASSQSSGGSYNEQFF	TGCGCCAGCAGCCAATCAAGCGGGGGCTCCTACAATGAGCAGTTCTTC
.	TRBJ1-2	TRBV27	TRBD1	CASSPGGQHYGYTF	TGTGCCAGCAGTCCCGGGGGACAGCACTATGGCTACACCTTC
few	TRBJ2-7	TRBV7-2	TRBD1	CASSPLMGQGPYEQYF	TGTGCCAGCAGCCCCCTGATGGGACAGGGCCCCTACGAGCAGTACTTC
.	TRBJ2-3	TRBV12-3/TRBV12-4	.	CASYSPGTDTDTQYF	TGTGCCAGCTACTCTCCGGGGACTGACACAGATACGCAGTATTTT
once	TRBJ1-1	TRBV3-1	.	CASSQDSKECVAFF	TGTGCCAGCAGCCAAGATTCGAAGGAATGTGTAGCTTTCTTT
.	TRBJ1-5	TRBV28	TRBD1	CASRIGGGFQPQHF	TGTGCCAGCAGGATAGGGGGCGGATTTCAGCCCCAGCATTTT
.	TRBJ2-1	TRBV28	TRBD2	CASIAVAGYNEQFF	TGTGCCAGCATCGCGGTAGCGGGATACAATGAGCAGTTCTTC
.	TRBJ2-7	TRBV12-3/TRBV12-4	.	CACAGGPWPSSYEQYF	TGTGCCTGTGCAGGTGGCCCGTGGCCAAGCTCCTACGAGCAGTACTTC
once	TRBJ2-3	TRBV14	.	CASSQWVTDTQYF	TGTGCCAGCAGCCAATGGGTCACAGATACGCAGTATTTT
.	TRBJ1-1	TRBV6-5	TRBD1	CASSYSDRWIAFF	TGTGCCAGCAGTTACTCGGACAGGTGGATAGCTTTCTTT
.	TRBJ2-1	TRBV19	TRBD1	CASTQGAYNEQFF	TGTGCCAGTACCCAGGGGGCCTACAATGAGCAGTTCTTC
.	TRBJ1-5	TRBV28	.	CATDPDSLNQPQHF	TGTGCCACCGATCCCGACTCTCTCAATCAGCCCCAGCATTTT
.	TRBJ2-3	TRBV12-3/TRBV12-4	TRBD2	CASTLLAGDGTDTQYF	TGTGCCAGCACGTTACTAGCGGGAGATGGTACAGATACGCAGTATTTT
.	TRBJ2-7	TRBV6-2/TRBV6-3	.	CASSFGGVTYEQYF	TGTGCCAGCAGTTTCGGGGGTGTAACCTACGAGCAGTACTTC